These 27 T cell receptor beta chains were all obtained from the same sample, sequenced in a study of T cells in Graves' hyperthyroidism and ophthalmopathy. The source material, RNA transcripts, was used to amplify TCR beta CDR3 regions. The HTBI primer set served for first-round RT-PCR of the TCR CDR3. MiXCR, applied by TCRdb to the multiplex PCR reads, yields one record per CDR3 protein. The data show around 340,000 distinct CDR3 sequences, about 18% seen once. The sequenced sample was blood. These receptors all come from a woman aged 45-60 years with Graves' hyperthyroidism.

This clonotype was observed at least ten times. The chain joins TRBV7-3 to TRBJ1-1; possible D gene TRBD1, 5 bases. Germline CDR1 is SGHTA and CDR2 is FQGTGA. The CDR3 is 14 amino acids. Trimming left V 1 base short and J 4 bases short, with 10 bases between. CDR3 in amino acids: CASSLKGSGTEAFF. The CDR3 DNA sequence: TGTGCCAGCAGCTTAAAGGGGAGTGGCACTGAAGCTTTCTTT.

This clonotype came up many times. The V gene is TRBV30, the J gene TRBJ1-2; D remains unclear. V was clipped by 5 bases and J by 4 bases, with 17 bases between them. This CDR3 has 14 residues. The V gene's germline CDR1 is GTSNPN and CDR2 SVGIG (reference sequence). CDR3 loop: CAWGPGAGLYGYTF. In DNA, the CDR3 is TGTGCCTGGGGGCCGGGAGCTGGGCTCTATGGCTACACCTTC.

The J gene is TRBJ2-1, the V gene TRBV18, with a weak D call TRBD2 (5 bases). Trimming took off 0 bases at V and 0 bases at J, with 9 bases between the two ends. The CDR3 runs to 16 residues. Per germline, CDR1 KGHSH and CDR2 LQKENI. The CDR3 protein is CASSPPQRRSYNEQFF. The CDR3 region has the DNA TGTGCCAGCTCACCACCCCAGCGGCGCTCCTACAATGAGCAGTTCTTC. Drawing the rest from reference TRBV18 and TRBJ2-1, the complete variable domain is NAGVMQNPRHLVRRRGQEARLRCSPMKGHSHVYWYRQLPEEGLKFMVYLQKENIIDESGMPKERFSAEFPKEGPSILRIQQVVRGDSAAYFCASSPPQRRSYNEQFFGPGTRLTVL.

CDR3 coding DNA: TGTGCCAGCAGGACAGGGACCCATCAGCCCCAGCATTTT. This translates into CASRTGTHQPQHF. This chain links TRBV27 with TRBJ1-5; 7 bases agree with TRBD1. Germline CDR1 and CDR2: MNHEY and SMNVEV (reference sequence). V lost 6 bases to trimming and J lost 5 bases; unmatched junction nucleotides: 4. The CDR3 extends over 13 amino acids.

This clonotype was seen repeatedly, ten times or more. The J gene is TRBJ2-2, the V gene TRBV11-1; unclear D gene. The CDR3 totals 14 residues. Germline CDR1 and CDR2: SGHAT and FQDESV (reference sequence). Trimming removed 5 bases at V and 6 bases at J, with 13 bases between. CDR3 in DNA: TGTGCCAGCAGCCGCAGGCGTACCGCCGGGGAGCTGTTTTTT. Translated: CASSRRRTAGELFF.

This clonotype was seen many times. The CDR3: CASRGDSSQETQYF. In nucleotides, the CDR3 is TGTGCCAGCAGGGGGGACAGCTCTCAAGAGACCCAGTACTTC. The genes are TRBV2 and TRBJ2-5; 7 nucleotides line up with TRBD1. After removal of 6 bases from V and 2 bases from J, the junction contained 6 bases not matched to a gene. The length of the CDR3 is 14 residues. Germline loops: CDR1 SNHLY, CDR2 FYNNEI.

This clonotype appeared many times. The chain joins TRBV30 to TRBJ2-1, with D perhaps TRBD1 (6 bases). The CDR3 has 13 amino acids. CDR1 and CDR2 (germline): GTSNPN, SVGIG (reference sequence). With 5 bases removed from V and 5 bases from J, the gap between germline ends came to 13 bases. The CDR3 DNA reads TGTGCCTGGGGGTGGGGGCCCCACAATGAGCAGTTCTTC. Its protein is CAWGWGPHNEQFF.

Many counts were recorded for this clonotype. This sequence joins TRBV2 and TRBJ2-3; 10 bases are a match to TRBD1. The CDR3 contains 14 residues. The J segment lost 8 bases and the V segment lost 5 bases, leaving 7 bases of the junction unmatched. Germline CDR1 is SNHLY and CDR2 is FYNNEI. The CDR3 protein is CASSPGTGVVTQYF. CDR3 in DNA: TGTGCCAGCAGTCCCGGGACAGGGGTTGTTACGCAGTATTTT.

This clonotype was seen a few times. The chain combines TRBV5-1 with TRBJ2-1; TRBD1 aligns across 10 bases. J lost 5 bases, V lost 3 bases, and 14 bases had no gene match. CDR1 SGHRS and CDR2 YFSETQ come from the germline V gene. The CDR3 is made up of 18 amino acids. The CDR3 sequence: CASSSVPGQGLGHNEQFF. The CDR3 DNA follows: TGCGCCAGCAGCTCCGTCCCGGGACAGGGGCTGGGCCACAATGAGCAGTTCTTC.

This clonotype was recorded at least ten times. This chain links TRBV28 with TRBJ1-5; D is perhaps TRBD1 (5 bases). The V end lost 7 bases, the J end lost 3 bases, and 13 bases lay between the germline ends. The CDR3 is made up of 14 amino acids. The germline gives CDR1 MDHEN, CDR2 SYDVKM. The CDR3 region is CASMSGEPNQPQHF. CDR3 bases: TGTGCCAGCATGTCGGGGGAGCCCAATCAGCCCCAGCATTTT.

There are many counts of this clonotype. The chain is built from TRBV2 and TRBJ1-3; no clear D. Germline lookup yields CDR1 SNHLY and CDR2 FYNNEI. V dropped 0 bases and J dropped 4 bases, with 4 bases sitting between them. The CDR3 spans 13 residues. CDR3 in DNA: TGTGCCAGCAGTGAAGCGATCGGAAACACCATATATTTT. This gives the protein CASSEAIGNTIYF.

This clonotype was seen a handful of times. The V call is TRBV15, the J call TRBJ1-5; D is unclear. V was clipped by 1 base and J by 3 bases, with 4 bases between them. Per the germline V gene, CDR1 is LNHNV and CDR2 is YYDKDF (reference sequence). CDR3 length equals 13 residues. The CDR3 spells CATSRVYNQPQHF. The CDR3 coding sequence is TGTGCCACCAGCAGAGTCTACAATCAGCCCCAGCATTTT.

Concerning this clonotype itself: A single base separates this from a much larger clone, so it may be a read error. The chain combines TRBV7-9 with TRBJ1-1; a possible D gene is TRBD1 (6 bases). The V end lost 7 bases, the J end lost 0 bases, and 27 bases lay between the germline ends. The germline V gene encodes CDR1 SEHNR and CDR2 FQNEAQ (reference sequence). The CDR3 contains 19 residues. The CDR3 DNA reads TGTGCCAGCACCAGCCACCACGGCGGGGGCAAGGTCATGAACACTGAAGCTTTCTTT. Translating it yields CASTSHHGGGKVMNTEAFF.

The chain has TRBV7-9 and TRBJ2-7, with D unresolved. The CDR3 totals 11 residues. Trimming took off 5 bases at V and 7 bases at J, with 9 bases between the two ends. Germline CDR1 is SEHNR and CDR2 is FQNEAQ (reference sequence). The CDR3 bases are TGTGCCAGCAGCCTCGATTTTGAGCAGTACGTC. Protein sequence: CASSLDFEQYV.

The sample holds many counts of this clonotype. This rearrangement joins TRBV12-3 or TRBV12-4 to TRBJ1-5; 10 bases map to TRBD1. With 3 bases clipped from V and 8 bases from J, the junction kept 7 bases outside the gene matches. The CDR3 covers 15 residues. DNA for the CDR3: TGTGCCAGCAGTTTGGGGACAGGGGAACACAAGCCCCAGCATTTT. The encoded protein is CASSLGTGEHKPQHF.

The rearrangement uses TRBV6-1 and TRBJ2-5; tentative D call: TRBD1 (5 bases). This CDR3 has 15 amino acids. The V and J ends lost 6 bases and 5 bases respectively, with 19 bases between them. CDR1 MNHNS and CDR2 SASEGT come from the germline V gene. Here the CDR3 DNA reads TGTGCCAGCAGCCAGACAAGGGGTTTCGGGGAGACCCAGTACTTC. It translates to CASSQTRGFGETQYF.

This clonotype was picked up a small number of times. This chain links TRBV29-1 with TRBJ2-3; D is perhaps TRBD2 (6 bases). The V and J ends lost 4 bases and 6 bases respectively, with 8 bases between them. The germline V gene encodes CDR1 SQVTM and CDR2 ANQGSEA. This CDR3 is built from 11 residues. The CDR3 reads CSVGGGDTQYF. The CDR3 region has the DNA TGCAGCGTTGGAGGAGGGGATACGCAGTATTTT.

This clonotype has a count of ten or more. This chain links TRBV2 with TRBJ1-5; tentative D call: TRBD1 (6 bases). The CDR3 runs to 15 residues. Germline V gene data show CDR1 as SNHLY and CDR2 as FYNNEI. Trimming took 0 bases from V and 6 from J, leaving 12 bases between them. This CDR3 is CASSEAIPRGQPQHF. In nucleotides, the CDR3 is TGTGCCAGCAGTGAAGCGATCCCCAGGGGTCAGCCCCAGCATTTT.

This clonotype was seen just once. It may be a read error: a sequence one base away is much more abundant. The V gene is TRBV3-1, the J gene TRBJ2-1; D not certain. This CDR3 region has 16 residues. Germline V CDR1 and CDR2: LGHDT, YNNKEL (reference sequence). CDR3 nucleotides: TGTGCCAGCAGCCAAGATACGGCGTACTCCTACAATGAGCAGTCCTTC. Protein sequence: CASSQDTAYSYNEQSF.

This clonotype was recorded many times. The chain links TRBV6-2 or TRBV6-3 to TRBJ2-5; 10 nucleotides align to TRBD1. The CDR3 consists of 16 residues. The trim removed 6 bases at V and 0 bases at J, leaving 7 bases unmatched. In germline, CDR1 is MNHEY, CDR2 SVGEGT. The CDR3 region has the DNA TGTGCCAGCAGAATCGGGACAGGGGTGTACCAAGAGACCCAGTACTTC. Amino acids: CASRIGTGVYQETQYF.

This clonotype was detected a few times. The rearrangement uses TRBV20-1 and TRBJ1-2; D possibly corresponds to TRBD1 (6 bases). This CDR3 has 15 amino acids. CDR1 is DFQATT, CDR2 SNEGSKA, per germline (reference sequence). V gave up 3 bases and J gave up 0 bases, with 14 bases separating them. The CDR3 here is CSASPTGNTNYGYTF. CDR3 nucleotide sequence: TGCAGTGCTAGCCCGACAGGCAACACTAACTATGGCTACACCTTC.

The chain combines TRBV6-1 with TRBJ2-5; D is tentatively TRBD1 or TRBD2 (5 bases each). This CDR3 region has 13 residues. From germline, CDR1 is MNHNS and CDR2 SASEGT. Trimming left V 4 bases short and J 5 bases short, with 11 bases between. CDR3: CASSVVGDETQYF. DNA for the CDR3: TGTGCCAGCAGTGTCGTAGGGGACGAGACCCAGTACTTC.

This clonotype was picked up a small number of times. The rearrangement joins TRBV10-1 to TRBJ2-3, with 8 bases identical to TRBD2. CDR3 length: 14 amino acids. The ends lost 9 bases at V and 6 bases at J; junction bases unmatched: 11. Germline V gives CDR1 WNHNN, CDR2 SYGVQD (reference sequence). In DNA form, the CDR3 reads TGCGCCAGTCGTACGGGAGGGCCTGGGGATACGCAGTATTTT. Translated, it gives CASRTGGPGDTQYF.

This clonotype was seen many times. The V call is TRBV30, the J call TRBJ2-5; the D is unclear. The CDR3 spans 12 residues. Germline V gene sequence: CDR1 GTSNPN, CDR2 SVGIG (reference sequence). Trimming took 0 bases from V and 1 from J, leaving 3 bases between them. CDR3: CAWSVSQETQYF. The CDR3 region has the DNA TGTGCCTGGAGTGTCAGCCAAGAGACCCAGTACTTC.

The chain joins TRBV7-8 to TRBJ2-2; D remains unclear. Germline V gene lookup returns CDR1 SGHVS and CDR2 FQNEAQ. The CDR3 has 12 amino acids. V was clipped by 7 bases and J by 5 bases, with 8 bases between them. CDR3 sequence (DNA): TGTGCCAGCACCTCTCTTACCGGGGAGCTGTTTTTT. Its protein is CASTSLTGELFF. Filled out from reference TRBV7-8 and TRBJ2-2, the complete variable domain reads GAGVSQSPRYKVAKRGQDVALRCDPISGHVSLFWYQQALGQGPEFLTYFQNEAQLDKSGLPSDRFFAERPEGSVSTLKIQRTQQEDSAVYLCASTSLTGELFFGEGSRLTVL.

This clonotype showed up just a few times. The chain is built from TRBV7-8 and TRBJ1-2; a weak D match, TRBD1 (6 bases). Germline V gene sequence: CDR1 SGHVS, CDR2 FQNEAQ. CDR3 size: 17 residues. V lost 5 bases and J lost 7, with 26 bases in between. The CDR3 region has the DNA TGTGCCAGCAGCCCCCCGGGACAAGCCTCCTTTGGTGGTGGCTACACCTTC. Translating gives CASSPPGQASFGGGYTF.

At least ten counts were recorded for this clonotype. The rearrangement links TRBV27 to TRBJ1-2; D possibly corresponds to TRBD1 (5 bases). The V end lost 5 bases, the J end lost 1 base, and 23 bases lay between the germline ends. Germline values: CDR1 MNHEY, CDR2 SMNVEV (reference sequence). The CDR3 length is 18 residues. The CDR3 nucleotides read TGTGCCAGCAGTCCTATCCTAGGGGCTATGACCAATAACTATGGCTACACCTTC. Protein product: CASSPILGAMTNNYGYTF.